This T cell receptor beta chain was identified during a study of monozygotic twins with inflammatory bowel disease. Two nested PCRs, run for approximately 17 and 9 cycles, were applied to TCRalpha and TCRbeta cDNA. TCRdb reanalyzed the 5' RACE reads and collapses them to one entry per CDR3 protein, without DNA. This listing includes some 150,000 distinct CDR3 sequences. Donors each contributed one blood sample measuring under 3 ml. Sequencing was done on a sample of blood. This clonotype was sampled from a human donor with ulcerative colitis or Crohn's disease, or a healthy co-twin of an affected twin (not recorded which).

This chain's CDR3 is CASSKGETQYF. The chain couples TRBV12-3 or TRBV12-4 to TRBJ2-5. The CDR3 is 11 amino acids.